Presented here are 29 T cell receptor beta chains from one specimen sequenced in a study of T cell repertoires in aging, cancer and after chemotherapy. A mixed TRB-A/B primer pool amplified rearranged TRB by multiplex touch-down PCR. A single record per CDR3 protein comes from TCRdb applying MiXCR to the multiplex PCR reads. The table has about 3,300 distinct CDR3 sequences, approximately 20% seen once. TCR beta rearrangements were amplified from peripheral blood genomic DNA. What was sequenced was blood. The receptors come from a human donor with a blood cancer.

To note about this clonotype: A read error may produce the germline difference seen at one junction end. The chain employs TRBV27 and TRBJ1-2; D remains unclear. This CDR3 has 10 amino acids. In germline, CDR1 is MNHEY, CDR2 SMNVEV (reference sequence). In nucleotides, the CDR3 is TGTGCCAGCAGTCCCCTCGGCTTCACCTTC. It codes for CASSPLGFTF.

This clonotype counts as medium-sized (0.01 to 0.1%). The chain recombines TRBV19 with TRBJ2-7; D is unclear. The CDR3 has 16 residues. CDR1 is LNHDA and CDR2 is SQIVND in the germline V gene (reference sequence). V dropped 4 bases and J dropped 3 bases, with 19 bases sitting between them. The CDR3 reads CASSTNTVFGLYEQYF. DNA for the CDR3: TGTGCCAGTAGTACCAACACTGTTTTTGGGCTCTACGAGCAGTACTTC.

By frequency in the sample, this clonotype is medium-sized. This chain connects TRBV12-3 or TRBV12-4 to TRBJ2-1, with D possibly TRBD1 on 6 matching bases. V gave up 7 bases and J gave up 0 bases, with 16 bases separating them. CDR3 length: 16 residues. CDR3 DNA sequence: TGTGCCAGCAATGGACCACAGGGTTTCTCCTACAATGAGCAGTTCTTC. Translation gives CASNGPQGFSYNEQFF.

In its sample, this clonotype ranks as medium-sized. This sequence joins TRBV30 and TRBJ1-1; no reliable D call. CDR3 size: 13 residues. Looked up from germline, CDR1 is GTSNPN and CDR2 is SVGIG (reference sequence). V was pared by 0 bases and J by 3 bases, with 8 bases between. CDR3 residues: CAWSVGQDTEAFF. The DNA of the CDR3 is TGTGCCTGGAGTGTTGGTCAAGACACTGAAGCTTTCTTT.

This clonotype is medium-sized within its sample. This rearrangement joins TRBV18 to TRBJ1-1; maybe TRBD1 (5 bases). Trimming pared 3 bases from V and 1 base from J, leaving 15 bases between. The CDR3 runs 16 residues. Germline V gives CDR1 KGHSH, CDR2 LQKENI. In DNA form, the CDR3 reads TGTGCCAGCTCACCGTGGTTCGGGGCGGCGAACACTGAAGCTTTCTTT. Its translation: CASSPWFGAANTEAFF.

J is TRBJ1-4 and V is TRBV20-1, with TRBD1 matching over 9 bases. The V gene end was trimmed by 0 bases and the J gene end by 6 bases; junction bases not matched to a gene: 11. Germline loops: CDR1 DFQATT, CDR2 SNEGSKA (reference sequence). The length of the CDR3 is 17 residues. The CDR3 region is CSARDEGSTGGDEKLFF. The CDR3 nucleotides read TGCAGTGCTAGAGATGAGGGATCTACAGGGGGCGATGAAAAACTGTTTTTT.

By sample share, this clonotype is medium-sized. This sequence joins TRBV27 and TRBJ2-5; TRBD2 is a possible D gene (6 bases). The CDR3 is made up of 14 amino acids. Per the germline V gene, CDR1 is MNHEY and CDR2 is SMNVEV (reference sequence). Trimming cost V 5 bases and J 3 bases, with 13 bases left between them. CDR3 region: CASSLRDSEETQYF. The CDR3 nucleotides are TGTGCCAGCAGTCTCCGGGACTCTGAAGAGACCCAGTACTTC.

The chain couples TRBV6-5 to TRBJ1-1; 7 bases line up with TRBD1. This CDR3 region has 14 residues. Trimming cost V 2 bases and J 4 bases; bases outside gene matches: 4. Per germline, CDR1 MNHEY and CDR2 SVGAGI. CDR3 sequence reads: CASSYNRGGTEAFF. Written as DNA, the CDR3 is TGTGCCAGCAGTTACAACAGGGGAGGCACTGAAGCTTTCTTT.

This clonotype is medium-sized in the sample. The V and J genes are TRBV12-3 or TRBV12-4 and TRBJ2-5; maybe TRBD1 (6 bases). The CDR3 extends over 15 amino acids. Trimming stripped 4 bases from V and 4 bases from J, with 16 bases between. This CDR3 is CASSSAGPGVETQYF. DNA for the CDR3: TGTGCCAGCAGTTCAGCAGGGCCAGGGGTAGAGACCCAGTACTTC.

This clonotype has more than one count but fewer than ten. The gene calls are TRBV20-1 and TRBJ2-1; D remains ambiguous. Trimming shortened V by 3 bases and J by 9 bases, and 21 bases separated the two germline ends. The length of the CDR3 is 15 residues. Germline CDR1 DFQATT, CDR2 SNEGSKA (reference sequence). The CDR3 loop is CSASRSRSALSEQFF. CDR3 sequence (DNA): TGCAGTGCTAGTAGGTCCAGGAGTGCACTCTCTGAGCAGTTCTTC.

Comments on this clonotype: This clone may be a read error of a much larger clone one base away. The V call is TRBV18, the J call TRBJ1-2, with 8 bases that match TRBD1. V shed 3 bases and J 8 bases; nucleotides not matched to a gene: 5. CDR1 and CDR2 from the germline V gene are KGHSH and LQKENI. This CDR3 is 13 amino acids long. This CDR3 is CASSPDREKGYTF. The CDR3 bases are TGTGCCAGCTCACCGGACAGGGAGAAGGGCTACACCTTC.

The rearrangement links TRBV28 to TRBJ1-2; a weak D match, TRBD1 (5 bases). Germline-derived CDR1 and CDR2 are MDHEN and SYDVKM. Trimming cost V 5 bases and J 6 bases, with 13 bases left between them. This CDR3 comprises 13 residues. CDR3 in amino acids: CASSLGWGNGYTF. DNA of the CDR3: TGTGCCAGCAGTCTGGGGTGGGGGAATGGCTACACCTTC.

V and J are TRBV6-5 and TRBJ1-5, with D maybe TRBD1 (5 bases). V was trimmed by 5 bases and J by 2 bases, leaving 16 bases between them. Germline CDR1 MNHEY, CDR2 SVGAGI. The CDR3 is 16 amino acids. The CDR3 DNA is TGTGCCAGCAGTACTGGGACTCTAGGGGGCAATCAGCCCCAGCATTTT. This codes for CASSTGTLGGNQPQHF.

On this clonotype: A junction boundary mismatches the germline segment, possibly from a read error. V and J are TRBV5-6 and TRBJ2-1; 11 bases fit TRBD2. Germline assignment: CDR1 SGHDT and CDR2 YYEEEE. The CDR3 spans 16 residues. The CDR3 DNA reads TGCGCCAGCAGCTTGGCCCTGACTAGCGGGAAGGATGAGCAGTTCTTC. Translation: CASSLALTSGKDEQFF. The full variable domain, in which reference TRBV5-6 and TRBJ2-1 provide the parts outside the CDR3, is DAGVTQSPTHLIKTRGQQVTLRCSPKSGHDTVSWYQQALGQGPQFIFQYYEEEERQRGNFPDRFSGHQFPNYSSELNVNALLLGDSALYLCASSLALTSGKDEQFFGPGTRLTVL.

This clonotype was observed a few times. The CDR3 is CASSLVGVGTGELFF. CDR3 nucleotides: TGCGCCAGCAGCTTGGTAGGGGTTGGCACCGGGGAGCTGTTTTTT. This sequence joins TRBV5-1 and TRBJ2-2; TRBD1 is a possible D gene (5 bases). Trimming left V 0 bases short and J 4 bases short, with 10 bases between. This CDR3 has 15 residues. CDR1 and CDR2 from the germline V gene are SGHRS and YFSETQ.

The table lists this clonotype with a few counts. The chain combines TRBV27 with TRBJ2-7, with 16 bases that match TRBD2. Per the germline V gene, CDR1 is MNHEY and CDR2 is SMNVEV (reference sequence). The CDR3 totals 17 residues. The ends lost 2 bases at V and 6 bases at J; junction bases unmatched: 7. The CDR3 DNA reads TGTGCCAGCAGTTTAGACCCGGGACTAGCGGGAGGGGGCGAGCAGTACTTC. It translates to CASSLDPGLAGGGEQYF.

This clonotype is large (0.1 to 1%) by share. CDR3 region: CSVGTGGDYGYTF. The CDR3 DNA is TGCAGCGTCGGCACAGGGGGGGACTATGGCTACACCTTC. V gene TRBV29-1 combines with J gene TRBJ1-2, with 8 bases aligning to TRBD1. Germline assignment: CDR1 SQVTM and CDR2 ANQGSEA. V shed 6 bases, J shed 3 bases, and the junction held 6 bases outside the gene matches. CDR3 length equals 13 residues.

By sample share, this clonotype is medium-sized. The rearrangement uses TRBV10-3 and TRBJ1-1, with D uncertain. Germline V CDR1 and CDR2: ENHRY, SYGVKD. This CDR3 contains 13 residues. Trimming left V 6 bases short and J 3 bases short, with 11 bases between. This CDR3 reads CAIRPSMDTEAFF. The CDR3 DNA follows: TGTGCCATCAGACCATCGATGGACACTGAAGCTTTCTTT.

By share, this clonotype ranks as medium-sized. This chain connects TRBV6-5 to TRBJ2-3; unclear D gene. This CDR3 region has 13 residues. The V and J ends lost 6 bases and 1 base respectively, with 8 bases between them. CDR1 and CDR2 from the germline V gene are MNHEY and SVGAGI. The CDR3 nucleotides are TGTGCCAGCAGCTACCCAGGCACAGATACGCAGTATTTT. It translates to CASSYPGTDTQYF.

This sequence joins TRBV10-1 and TRBJ2-7; D uncertain. V lost 0 bases to trimming and J lost 7 bases, with 10 bases between them. The CDR3 extends over 13 amino acids. Looked up from germline, CDR1 is WNHNN and CDR2 is SYGVQD (reference sequence). The CDR3: CASSESAVAEQYF. The CDR3 nucleotides are TGCGCCAGCAGTGAGTCGGCGGTTGCAGAGCAGTACTTC.

In this sample, this clonotype turned up once. A single base separates this from a much larger clone, so it may be a read error. The chain joins TRBV11-3 to TRBJ1-4; D is possibly TRBD1 (6 bases). The CDR3 has 14 amino acids. CDR1 is SGHNT and CDR2 is YENEEA in the germline V gene. CDR3 sequence: CASSITGLNEKMFF. CDR3 DNA sequence: TGTGCCAGCAGCATAACAGGGCTTAATGAAAAAATGTTTTTT. Drawing the rest from reference TRBV11-3 and TRBJ1-4, the complete variable domain is EAGVVQSPRYKIIEKKQPVAFWCNPISGHNTLYWYLQNLGQGPELLIRYENEEAVDDSQLPKDRFSAERLKGVDSTLKIQPAELGDSAVYLCASSITGLNEKMFFGSGTQLSVL.

This rearrangement joins TRBV5-4 to TRBJ2-2; TRBD2 matches 16 bases. The germline V gene has CDR1 SGHNT and CDR2 YYREEE (reference sequence). CDR3 length: 18 residues. Trimming at V came to 0 bases and at J to 7 bases, leaving 6 bases not matched to a gene. The CDR3 is CASSLGGTSGRAGGELFF. The CDR3 bases are TGTGCCAGCAGCTTGGGGGGGACTAGCGGGAGGGCCGGCGGGGAGCTGTTTTTT.

About this clonotype itself: A junction end diverges from the germline sequence, so it may reflect a read error. V gene TRBV7-2 combines with J gene TRBJ1-3; TRBD1 matches at 9 bases. CDR3 length equals 12 residues. Germline V lookup: CDR1 SGHTA, CDR2 FQGNSA. The CDR3: CASSFPGTGRHF. Written as DNA, the CDR3 is TGTGCCAGCAGCTTTCCAGGGACAGGGAGGCATTTT.

This clonotype was counted only a few times. The V gene is TRBV20-1, the J gene TRBJ2-7; D gene uncertain. Germline V gene lookup returns CDR1 DFQATT and CDR2 SNEGSKA (reference sequence). The CDR3 runs to 15 residues. The V gene lost 4 bases and the J gene lost 2 bases, with 18 bases spanning the gap. CDR3 sequence (DNA): TGCAGTGCTATAACGGTGGCGGTCAGAGCCTACGAGCAGTACTTC. Protein sequence: CSAITVAVRAYEQYF.

Points on this clonotype: Being one base from a much bigger clone, this may be a read error. The gene calls are TRBV19 and TRBJ2-7; TRBD1 is a possible D gene (5 bases). This CDR3 region has 12 residues. Germline V gives CDR1 LNHDA, CDR2 SQIVND (reference sequence). The germline V and J ends were trimmed by 9 bases and 8 bases, with 17 bases remaining between them. The CDR3 loop reads CASSPRQYKQYF. CDR3 nucleotides: TGTGCCAGCAGTCCGAGACAGTACAAGCAGTACTTC.

This clonotype qualifies as large (0.1 to 1%). The V call is TRBV29-1, the J call TRBJ2-5, with 9 bases that match TRBD1. V was pared by 6 bases and J by 5 bases, with 4 bases of the junction left unmatched. The CDR3 has 12 amino acids. Germline assignment: CDR1 SQVTM and CDR2 ANQGSEA. Here the CDR3 DNA reads TGCAGCGTGGGACAGGGTAGGGAGACCCAGTACTTC. This codes for CSVGQGRETQYF.

Worth noting for this clonotype: This may stem from a read error, because a much larger clone lies one nucleotide away. This chain uses TRBV27 with TRBJ2-1; 10 bases agree with TRBD2. The CDR3 length is 15 residues. Germline assignment: CDR1 MNHEY and CDR2 SMNVEV (reference sequence). In DNA form, the CDR3 reads TGTGCCAGCAATCCTGCTAGCGGGAGACGGTATGAGAAGTTCTTC. This encodes CASNPASGRRYEKFF.

This clonotype was picked up a small number of times. At one end the junction does not follow the germline gene, possibly because of a read error. The CDR3 sequence is CASSPRTSGGISYNEQFF. CDR3 in DNA: TGCGCCAGCAGCCCCCGGACTAGCGGGGGAATATCCTACAATGAGCAGTTCTTC. V usage is TRBV4-2 and J usage is TRBJ2-1; 13 bases are shared with TRBD2. The CDR3 totals 18 residues. Germline values: CDR1 LGHNA, CDR2 YNFKEQ.

The genes are TRBV7-2 and TRBJ1-4; D might be TRBD1 (5 bases). V shed 7 bases and J shed 0 bases, with 9 bases lying between them. CDR1 SGHTA and CDR2 FQGNSA come from the germline V gene. CDR3 length equals 14 residues. Here the CDR3 reads CASTLTATNEKLFF. Here the CDR3 DNA reads TGTGCCAGCACCCTGACAGCAACTAATGAAAAACTGTTTTTT.